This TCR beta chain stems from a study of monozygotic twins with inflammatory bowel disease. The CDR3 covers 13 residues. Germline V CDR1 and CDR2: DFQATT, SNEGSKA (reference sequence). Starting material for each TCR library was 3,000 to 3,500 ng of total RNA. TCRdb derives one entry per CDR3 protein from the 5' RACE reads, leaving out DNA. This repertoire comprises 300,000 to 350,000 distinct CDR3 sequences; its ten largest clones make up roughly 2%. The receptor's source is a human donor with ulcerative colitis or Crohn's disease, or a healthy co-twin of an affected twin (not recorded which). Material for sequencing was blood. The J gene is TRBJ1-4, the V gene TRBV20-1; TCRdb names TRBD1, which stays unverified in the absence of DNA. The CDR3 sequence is CSAFQQGNEKLFF.